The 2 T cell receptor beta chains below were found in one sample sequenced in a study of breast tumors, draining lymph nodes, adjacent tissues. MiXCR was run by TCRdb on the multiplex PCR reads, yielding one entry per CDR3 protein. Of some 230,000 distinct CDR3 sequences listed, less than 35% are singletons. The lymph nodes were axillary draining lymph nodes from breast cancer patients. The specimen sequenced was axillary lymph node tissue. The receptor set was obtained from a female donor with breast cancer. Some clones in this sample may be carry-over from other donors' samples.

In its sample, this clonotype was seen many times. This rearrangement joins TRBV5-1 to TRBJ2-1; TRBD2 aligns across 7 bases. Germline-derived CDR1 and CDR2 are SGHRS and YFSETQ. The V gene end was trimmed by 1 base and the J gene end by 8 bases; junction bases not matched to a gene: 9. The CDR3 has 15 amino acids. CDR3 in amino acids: CASSLRTRDWDEQFF. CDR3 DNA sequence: TGCGCCAGCAGCTTGAGGACTAGGGATTGGGATGAGCAGTTCTTC.

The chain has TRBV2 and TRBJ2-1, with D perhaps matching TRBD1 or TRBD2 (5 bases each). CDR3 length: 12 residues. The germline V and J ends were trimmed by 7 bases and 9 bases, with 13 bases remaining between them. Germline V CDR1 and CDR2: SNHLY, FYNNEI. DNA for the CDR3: TGTGCCAGCAAACCGGGGCTCGGTGAGCAGTTCTTC. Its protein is CASKPGLGEQFF.